This T cell receptor beta chain was found in a study of CD8+CD57+ T cells in acquired aplastic anemia. At the level of the study: Sorted cells (CD4+ and CD8+) yielded DNA amounts that averaged roughly 3 ug. The average read count for CD4+ cells in healthy donors was about 9.9 million. Broader study findings: CD8+ Simpson's diversity did not differ significantly between patients and controls.

Profiles of TCR beta VDJ and CDR3 were generated from a genomic DNA template. TCRdb reanalysed the reads using MiXCR and keeps one entry per CDR3 protein. The repertoire consists of 180,000 or so distinct CDR3 sequences, with 40% to 50% occurring once and the leading ten covering about 2.9%. About this clonotype: Its antigen remains unknown.

CDR3 length equals 15 residues. Germline CDR1 is SNHLY and CDR2 is FYNNEI. J lost 5 bases, V lost 8 bases, and 12 bases had no gene match. Sequencing used sorted CD4+, CD8+, or CD8+CD57+ T cells (not recorded which) from PBMCs. This chain links TRBV2 with TRBJ2-7; 10 bases agree with TRBD1. The clonotype was recovered from a human donor in good health. The DNA of the CDR3 is TGTGCCAGCCAAGGCTACCGGGACAGGGGCAACGAGCAGTACTTC. This encodes CASQGYRDRGNEQYF.